One T cell receptor beta chain is described in this entry. The record originates from a study of blood T cell repertoires in COVID-19. In the study overall: The origin of the acute and convalescent COVID-19 samples was the United States, Italy and Spain. Sample material is recorded as cDNA or gDNA derived from T cells, B-cell-depleted T cells, or PBMCs.

As handled by the study authors: Nucleated cell number was recorded as an estimate derived from reference gene primer amplification. Using immunoSEQ multiplex PCR, the repertoire was profiled, and TCRdb retains in-frame clones only, with some absent. Clonal size and the V and J genes are those of that table, whereas D and trimming came from the DNA. Among around 110,000 clones listed, 82% were seen once. CDR3 length: 17 amino acids. Trimming shortened V by 0 bases and J by 3 bases, and 15 bases separated the two germline ends. From germline, CDR1 is LGHNA and CDR2 YSLEER. The chain carries TRBV4-3 and TRBJ1-3; possibly TRBD1 for D (5 bases). The sequencing sample was made of peripheral blood. This clonotype was sampled from a woman in her seventies with acute or convalescent COVID-19. The CDR3 reads CASSQDPYQGYGNTIYF. The CDR3 bases are TGCGCCAGCAGCCAAGACCCCTATCAGGGTTATGGAAACACCATATATTTT.